These T cell receptor beta chains were read from a single sample in a study of post-analysis software for immune sequencing data. Each CDR3 protein gets one entry after TCRdb re-called the PCR reads with MiXCR. Of some 500,000 distinct CDR3 sequences listed, under 55% are singletons. Sequenced: blood. The receptors come from a girl between 5 and 17 years old with multiple sclerosis. The CDR3 runs from the conserved cysteine through the conserved F or W. D genes are given only for firm matches. Clone sizes are given selectively: once, few, many, or a class where the clone is expanded.

len: 14
d_gene: TRBD2
j_gene: TRBJ2-5
abundance: few
v_gene: TRBV20-1
CDR3nt: TGCAGTGCTCTCGCTAGCGGGAAAGGGGAGACCCAGTACTTC
CDR3aa: CSALASGKGETQYF

len: 16
d_gene: TRBD1
j_gene: TRBJ2-7
abundance: few
v_gene: TRBV9
CDR3nt: TGTGCCAGCAGCGTAGGGGCGGACAGGTTTTCCTACGAGCAGTACTTC
CDR3aa: CASSVGADRFSYEQYF

len: 12
d_gene: -
j_gene: TRBJ2-5
abundance: once
v_gene: TRBV5-1
CDR3nt: TGCGCCAGCAGCACCCCGGGAGAGACCCAGTACTTC
CDR3aa: CASSTPGETQYF

len: 13
d_gene: -
j_gene: TRBJ2-5
abundance: -
v_gene: TRBV4-2
CDR3nt: TGTGCCAGCAGCCAGGGGGACCAAGAGACCCAGTACTTC
CDR3aa: CASSQGDQETQYF

len: 12
d_gene: -
j_gene: TRBJ2-7
abundance: -
v_gene: TRBV19
CDR3nt: TGTGCCAGTAGTATCGACAGCTACGAGCAGTACTTC
CDR3aa: CASSIDSYEQYF

len: 15
d_gene: TRBD1
j_gene: TRBJ1-1
abundance: once
v_gene: TRBV5-1
CDR3nt: TGCGCCAGCAGCTTGTGGGGACAGGGCTGCACTGAAGCTTTCTTT
CDR3aa: CASSLWGQGCTEAFF

len: 13
d_gene: TRBD1
j_gene: TRBJ1-4
abundance: -
v_gene: TRBV20-1
CDR3nt: TGCAGTGCCCAACAGGGGGCGAGTGAAAAACTGTTTTTT
CDR3aa: CSAQQGASEKLFF

len: 13
d_gene: TRBD2
j_gene: TRBJ2-1
abundance: few
v_gene: TRBV2
CDR3nt: TGTGCCAGCACCGGACTAGCTGGGAATGAGCAGTTCTTC
CDR3aa: CASTGLAGNEQFF

len: 13
d_gene: -
j_gene: TRBJ2-2
abundance: few
v_gene: TRBV29-1
CDR3nt: TGCAGCGGTGGAGGGGCTAACACCGGGGAGCTGTTTTTT
CDR3aa: CSGGGANTGELFF

len: 16
d_gene: -
j_gene: TRBJ2-6
abundance: -
v_gene: TRBV12-3/TRBV12-4
CDR3nt: TGTGCCAGCAGTTTAAGGGGTTACTCTGGGGCCAACGTCCTGACTTTC
CDR3aa: CASSLRGYSGANVLTF

len: 17
d_gene: TRBD1
j_gene: TRBJ2-7
abundance: -
v_gene: TRBV11-2
CDR3nt: TGTGCCAGCAGCTTAGGATTAGCCGGGACAGCCGCCTACGAGCAGTACTTC
CDR3aa: CASSLGLAGTAAYEQYF

len: 12
d_gene: -
j_gene: TRBJ2-7
abundance: -
v_gene: TRBV7-9
CDR3nt: TGTGCCAGCAGCTTATTCGGGAACGAGCAGTACTTC
CDR3aa: CASSLFGNEQYF

len: 14
d_gene: TRBD2
j_gene: TRBJ2-5
abundance: few
v_gene: TRBV3-1
CDR3nt: TGTGCCAGCAGCCCCACTAGCGGGAGTGAGACCCAGTACTTC
CDR3aa: CASSPTSGSETQYF

len: 13
d_gene: TRBD1
j_gene: TRBJ2-5
abundance: -
v_gene: TRBV20-1
CDR3nt: TGCAGTGCTAACCAGGGGGAAGGGGAGACCCAGTACTTC
CDR3aa: CSANQGEGETQYF

len: 17
d_gene: TRBD2
j_gene: TRBJ2-5
abundance: -
v_gene: TRBV29-1
CDR3nt: TGCAGCGTAGTACCGGGACTAGCGAGAGCTTACCAAGAGACCCAGTACTTC
CDR3aa: CSVVPGLARAYQETQYF

len: 14
d_gene: -
j_gene: TRBJ1-5
abundance: -
v_gene: TRBV20-1
CDR3nt: TGCAGTGCTAGAGGTCCGGGGTACAATCAGCCCCAGCATTTT
CDR3aa: CSARGPGYNQPQHF

len: 16
d_gene: -
j_gene: TRBJ2-7
abundance: -
v_gene: TRBV18
CDR3nt: TGTGCCAGCTCACCACCGGAGAACAGGAAGAACTACGAGCAGTACTTC
CDR3aa: CASSPPENRKNYEQYF

len: 12
d_gene: TRBD1
j_gene: TRBJ2-7
abundance: -
v_gene: TRBV28
CDR3nt: TGTACCAGCACGGGACAGGGCTACGAGCAGTACTTC
CDR3aa: CTSTGQGYEQYF

len: 11
d_gene: -
j_gene: TRBJ2-1
abundance: -
v_gene: TRBV20-1
CDR3nt: TGCAGTGCTAGTAAATACAATGAGCAGTTCTTC
CDR3aa: CSASKYNEQFF

len: 15
d_gene: -
j_gene: TRBJ1-2
abundance: -
v_gene: TRBV6-5
CDR3nt: TGTGCCAGCAGAGACGGCCCAGAGGCCTACTATGGCTACACCTTC
CDR3aa: CASRDGPEAYYGYTF

len: 15
d_gene: -
j_gene: TRBJ2-4
abundance: -
v_gene: TRBV3-1
CDR3nt: TGTGCCAGCAGCCAAGAGACGGGGGCCAAAAACATTCAGTACTTC
CDR3aa: CASSQETGAKNIQYF

len: 14
d_gene: TRBD1
j_gene: TRBJ1-2
abundance: few
v_gene: TRBV6-5
CDR3nt: TGTGCCAGCAAGAACCGGGACAGGGGCTATGGCTACACCTTC
CDR3aa: CASKNRDRGYGYTF

len: 14
d_gene: TRBD2
j_gene: TRBJ2-1
abundance: few
v_gene: TRBV20-1
CDR3nt: TGCAGTGCTAATATAGCGGGTAGAGGGAATGAGCAGTTCTTC
CDR3aa: CSANIAGRGNEQFF

len: 15
d_gene: TRBD2
j_gene: TRBJ2-1
abundance: -
v_gene: TRBV12-3/TRBV12-4
CDR3nt: TGTGCCAGCAGTCGAGAGGGCGGGGGAGTAAGTAGGTGGTTCTTC
CDR3aa: CASSREGGGVSRWFF

len: 13
d_gene: -
j_gene: TRBJ2-7
abundance: few
v_gene: TRBV28
CDR3nt: TGTGCCAGCAGTTTCCCTCTAAACTACGAGCAGTACTTC
CDR3aa: CASSFPLNYEQYF

len: 14
d_gene: -
j_gene: TRBJ2-5
abundance: -
v_gene: TRBV6-6
CDR3nt: TGTGCCAGCAGTTGCGGGCAGGGATATGAGACCCAGTACTTC
CDR3aa: CASSCGQGYETQYF

len: 15
d_gene: TRBD2
j_gene: TRBJ2-1
abundance: -
v_gene: TRBV4-1
CDR3nt: TGCGCCAGCAGCCCATACTCTAGCGGGAGCATTGAGCAGTTCTTC
CDR3aa: CASSPYSSGSIEQFF

len: 16
d_gene: -
j_gene: TRBJ1-2
abundance: few
v_gene: TRBV20-1
CDR3nt: TGCAGTGCGGACAGTAGGGCAGGAGGCAGAGACTATGGCTACACCTTC
CDR3aa: CSADSRAGGRDYGYTF

len: 16
d_gene: -
j_gene: TRBJ2-1
abundance: -
v_gene: TRBV5-1
CDR3nt: TGCGCCAGCAGCTTGATGGCCCAGGACGGATACAATGAGCAGTTCTTC
CDR3aa: CASSLMAQDGYNEQFF

len: 13
d_gene: -
j_gene: TRBJ2-1
abundance: -
v_gene: TRBV15
CDR3nt: TGTGCCACCAGCAGAGATCTTGGGGGTGAGCAGTTCTTC
CDR3aa: CATSRDLGGEQFF

len: 14
d_gene: TRBD2
j_gene: TRBJ2-7
abundance: -
v_gene: TRBV20-1
CDR3nt: TGCAGTGCTAAGGAGAGCGGGAACGGCTACGAGCAGTACTTC
CDR3aa: CSAKESGNGYEQYF

len: 11
d_gene: -
j_gene: TRBJ2-7
abundance: few
v_gene: TRBV24-1
CDR3nt: TGTGCCACCAGTGATTCCCACGAGCAGTACTTC
CDR3aa: CATSDSHEQYF